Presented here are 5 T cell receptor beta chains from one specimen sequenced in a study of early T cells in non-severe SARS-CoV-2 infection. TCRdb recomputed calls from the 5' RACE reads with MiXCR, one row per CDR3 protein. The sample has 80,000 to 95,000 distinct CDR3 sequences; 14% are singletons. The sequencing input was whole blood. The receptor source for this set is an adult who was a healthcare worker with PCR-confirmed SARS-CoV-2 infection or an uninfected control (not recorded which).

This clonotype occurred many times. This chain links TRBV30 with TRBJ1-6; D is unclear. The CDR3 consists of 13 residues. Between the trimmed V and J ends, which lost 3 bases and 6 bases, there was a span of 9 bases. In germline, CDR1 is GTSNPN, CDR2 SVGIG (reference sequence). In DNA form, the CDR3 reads TGTGCCTGGAGAGCTAGTGGTAATTCACCCCTCCACTTT. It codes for CAWRASGNSPLHF.

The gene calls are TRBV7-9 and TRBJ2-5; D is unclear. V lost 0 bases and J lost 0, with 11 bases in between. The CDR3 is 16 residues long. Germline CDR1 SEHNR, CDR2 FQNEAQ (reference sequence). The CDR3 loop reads CASSLAPDRNQETQYF. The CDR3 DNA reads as TGTGCCAGCAGCTTAGCCCCAGACCGGAACCAAGAGACCCAGTACTTC.

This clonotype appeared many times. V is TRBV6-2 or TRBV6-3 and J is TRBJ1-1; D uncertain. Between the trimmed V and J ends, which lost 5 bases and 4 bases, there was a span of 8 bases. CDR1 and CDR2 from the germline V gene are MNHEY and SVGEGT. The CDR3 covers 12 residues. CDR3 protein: CASSGLVTEAFF. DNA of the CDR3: TGTGCCAGCAGTGGACTGGTCACTGAAGCTTTCTTT.

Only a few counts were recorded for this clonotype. CDR3 in DNA: TGTGCCAGCAGTTTACACAGGGCCTACGAGCAGTACTTC. It specifies CASSLHRAYEQYF. The J gene is TRBJ2-7, the V gene TRBV12-3 or TRBV12-4; D is perhaps TRBD1 (6 bases). V lost 2 bases and J lost 2, with 7 bases in between. There are 13 residues in the CDR3.

The CDR3 DNA follows: TGTGCCAGCGGTGAGGGCTCCTACAATGAGCAGTTCTTC. The encoded protein is CASGEGSYNEQFF. This sequence joins TRBV5-4 and TRBJ2-1, with a possible D match to TRBD2 (5 bases). Germline CDR1 is SGHNT and CDR2 is YYREEE (reference sequence). The germline V and J ends were trimmed by 7 bases and 0 bases, with 8 bases remaining between them. The CDR3 is 13 amino acids.